Each of the 23 T cell receptor beta chains below was sequenced from the same sample in a study of T cells in Graves' hyperthyroidism and ophthalmopathy. TCR beta CDR3 regions were amplified from RNA transcripts. Researchers ran a first-round RT-PCR on the TCR CDR3 using the HTBI primer set. MiXCR, run by TCRdb on the multiplex PCR reads, gives a single entry per CDR3 protein. The data contain about 49,000 distinct CDR3 sequences, roughly half of them singletons. Sequences were obtained from peripheral blood or thyroid tissue (not recorded which). Receptors were obtained from a man aged 18 to 29 with Graves' hyperthyroidism.

This chain uses TRBV9 with TRBJ1-5; TRBD1 is a possible D gene (5 bases). The CDR3 length is 14 residues. Trimming removed 2 bases from V and 10 bases from J, with 16 bases in between. CDR1 and CDR2 (germline): SGDLS, YYNGEE. In DNA, the CDR3 is TGTGCCAGCAGCGTTGACAGTTCCGAGGGTCCCCAGCATTTT. This codes for CASSVDSSEGPQHF.

This clonotype came up many times. V is TRBV12-3 or TRBV12-4 and J is TRBJ2-2; D remains unclear. The CDR3 has 12 residues. Trimming took off 7 bases at V and 5 bases at J, with 8 bases between the two ends. CDR3 sequence reads: CASTRGTGELFF. The DNA of the CDR3 is TGTGCCAGCACTCGCGGTACCGGGGAGCTGTTTTTT.

The gene calls are TRBV19 and TRBJ2-7, with D hard to call. Germline V lookup: CDR1 LNHDA, CDR2 SQIVND (reference sequence). The CDR3 extends over 13 amino acids. Trimming removed 3 bases at V and 6 bases at J, with 12 bases between. The CDR3 is CASSISGLREQYF. DNA of the CDR3: TGTGCCAGTAGTATTAGTGGCCTCCGCGAGCAGTACTTC.

The chain is built from TRBV9 and TRBJ1-4; a weak D match, TRBD1 (6 bases). The CDR3 covers 14 residues. The V end lost 2 bases, the J end lost 6 bases, and 11 bases lay between the germline ends. Germline CDR1 SGDLS, CDR2 YYNGEE. CDR3 protein: CASSVGTSYEKLFF. The CDR3 nucleotides read TGTGCCAGCAGCGTGGGGACAAGTTATGAAAAACTGTTTTTT.

CDR3 sequence reads: CASSLRRHGYGYTF. The CDR3, as DNA: TGTGCCAGCAGCTTGAGAAGGCACGGCTATGGCTACACCTTC. J is TRBJ1-2 and V is TRBV5-6; D gene ambiguous. Trimming took off 1 base at V and 4 bases at J, with 11 bases between the two ends. CDR3 length: 14 amino acids. Looked up from germline, CDR1 is SGHDT and CDR2 is YYEEEE.

Many counts were recorded for this clonotype. The chain has TRBV7-2 and TRBJ2-7, with TRBD1 matching 7 bases. Germline CDR1 is SGHTA and CDR2 is FQGNSA. This CDR3 has 12 residues. The V gene end was trimmed by 5 bases and the J gene end by 6 bases; junction bases not matched to a gene: 4. CDR3 sequence: CASSRQGREQYF. CDR3 nucleotide sequence: TGTGCCAGCAGCCGACAGGGTCGCGAGCAGTACTTC.

This clonotype was picked up a small number of times. The chain combines TRBV6-5 with TRBJ1-2; 9 nucleotides agree with TRBD1. Germline V lookup: CDR1 MNHEY, CDR2 SVGAGI. V gave up 6 bases and J gave up 3 bases; unmatched junction bases: 17. This CDR3 is 18 amino acids long. In DNA form, the CDR3 reads TGTGCCAGCAGCCCTGTCTCTTTCCGGGACAGGGTGGACTATGGCTACACCTTC. Translating it yields CASSPVSFRDRVDYGYTF.

The gene calls are TRBV7-9 and TRBJ2-5; tentatively, D is TRBD1 (7 bases). This CDR3 contains 14 residues. The germline CDR1 and CDR2 sequences are SEHNR and FQNEAQ (reference sequence). With 5 bases removed from V and 5 bases from J, the gap between germline ends came to 15 bases. CDR3 sequence reads: CASSPTGAGETQYF. The CDR3 DNA follows: TGTGCCAGCAGCCCAACAGGGGCGGGGGAGACCCAGTACTTC.

Points on this clonotype: A much larger clone differs from this one at a single base, so this may be a read error. The chain carries TRBV2 and TRBJ2-6, with D hard to call. CDR1 is SNHLY, CDR2 FYNNEI, per germline. The CDR3 sequence is 15 residues long. Trimming shortened V by 7 bases and J by 1 base, and 11 bases separated the two germline ends. DNA for the CDR3: TGTGCCAGCAATTTTCTATTATCTGGGGCCAACGTCCTGACTTTC. Its translation is CASNFLLSGANVLTF.

This clonotype has only one observation. CDR3 in amino acids: CASSRGQGISPLHF. DNA for the CDR3: TGTGCCAGCAGCCGGGGACAGGGGATTTCACCCCTCCACTTT. The rearrangement uses TRBV7-9 and TRBJ1-6; TRBD1 matches 10 bases. The CDR3 has 14 residues. Germline V gene data show CDR1 as SEHNR and CDR2 as FQNEAQ (reference sequence). J lost 9 bases, V lost 5 bases, and 4 bases had no gene match.

J is TRBJ2-7 and V is TRBV20-1, with 11 positions matching TRBD2. CDR1 is DFQATT, CDR2 SNEGSKA, per germline (reference sequence). The V segment lost 1 base and the J segment 1 base; nucleotides outside the gene matches: 6. The CDR3 consists of 16 residues. CDR3 region: CSARVAGGPVSYEQYF. The DNA of the CDR3 is TGCAGTGCTAGAGTAGCGGGAGGGCCAGTATCCTACGAGCAGTACTTC.

V usage is TRBV29-1 and J usage is TRBJ1-2; possibly TRBD1 for D (6 bases). Trimming stripped 7 bases from V and 3 bases from J, with 15 bases between. CDR1 is SQVTM and CDR2 is ANQGSEA in the germline V gene. This CDR3 is built from 13 residues. This CDR3 is CSGLQGSHYGYTF. Written as DNA, the CDR3 is TGCAGCGGTTTACAGGGATCGCACTATGGCTACACCTTC.

This clonotype was recorded many times. The V call is TRBV6-2 or TRBV6-3, the J call TRBJ2-5; D is possibly TRBD2 (6 bases). CDR3 size: 14 residues. Trimming took off 4 bases at V and 4 bases at J, with 13 bases between the two ends. Looked up from germline, CDR1 is MNHEY and CDR2 is SVGEGT. The CDR3, as DNA: TGTGCCAGCAGTTTACGGCGGGGTCGAGAGACCCAGTACTTC. Its protein product is CASSLRRGRETQYF.

This clonotype appeared once. The chain recombines TRBV7-2 with TRBJ2-2, with 7 bases aligning to TRBD2. The CDR3 is made up of 16 amino acids. Germline V CDR1 and CDR2: SGHTA, FQGNSA. V dropped 3 bases and J dropped 0; count of bases not matched to a gene: 4. The CDR3 DNA is TGTGCCAGCAGCTTGAGGGCGGGAGCGAACACCGGGGAGCTGTTTTTT. Protein product: CASSLRAGANTGELFF.

This clonotype was seen a single time. This chain links TRBV29-1 with TRBJ2-5, with 8 bases matching TRBD1. Germline V gene sequence: CDR1 SQVTM, CDR2 ANQGSEA. Germline trimming cut 1 base from V and 1 base from J; bases unmatched to any gene: 5. The CDR3 has 15 amino acids. CDR3 protein: CSVEGSGTGQETQYF. The CDR3 DNA reads as TGCAGCGTTGAAGGGTCCGGGACAGGCCAAGAGACCCAGTACTTC.

This clonotype was found many times. The chain has TRBV12-3 or TRBV12-4 and TRBJ2-3, with 7 nucleotides matching TRBD2. This CDR3 is 12 amino acids long. With 6 bases clipped from V and 4 bases from J, the junction kept 1 base outside the gene matches. CDR3 in amino acids: CASRLAADTQYF. In nucleotides, the CDR3 is TGTGCCAGCAGGCTAGCGGCAGATACGCAGTATTTT.

This clonotype showed up many times. V usage is TRBV20-1 and J usage is TRBJ2-5; D possibly matches TRBD1 or TRBD2 (6 bases each). Trimming removed 6 bases from V and 4 bases from J, with 18 bases in between. CDR1 is DFQATT, CDR2 SNEGSKA, per germline (reference sequence). CDR3 size: 14 residues. The CDR3 loop is CSAFRGQVGETQYF. The DNA for the CDR3 is TGCAGTGCGTTCCGGGGGCAGGTTGGAGAGACCCAGTACTTC.

The rearrangement links TRBV7-7 to TRBJ1-4; 12 positions agree with TRBD1. The CDR3 covers 16 residues. The J segment lost 11 bases and the V segment lost 6 bases, leaving 13 bases of the junction unmatched. Germline CDR1 SSHAT, CDR2 FNYEAQ (reference sequence). CDR3: CASSYSAGQGAVKLFF. The CDR3 DNA sequence: TGTGCCAGCAGTTACTCAGCGGGACAGGGGGCGGTGAAACTGTTTTTT.

The chain joins TRBV2 to TRBJ1-5; D perhaps matches TRBD1 (6 bases). Germline V CDR1 and CDR2: SNHLY, FYNNEI. Trimming stripped 3 bases from V and 0 bases from J, with 9 bases between. This CDR3 has 15 residues. As DNA, the CDR3 is TGTGCCAGCAGTGAGGGAGGGGGTAGCAATCAGCCCCAGCATTTT. Translated: CASSEGGGSNQPQHF.

In this sample, this clonotype turned up many times. The chain couples TRBV5-5 to TRBJ2-2; D tentatively fits TRBD1 or TRBD2 (5 bases each). Germline CDR1 and CDR2: SGHKS and YYEKEE (reference sequence). The CDR3 length is 14 residues. V shed 0 bases and J shed 7 bases, with 10 bases lying between them. In nucleotides, the CDR3 is TGTGCCAGCAGCTTGGTCTCGGGGCGCGGGGAGCTGTTTTTT. Its translation is CASSLVSGRGELFF.

This chain joins TRBV15 and TRBJ1-5; 9 bases are shared with TRBD1. The V segment lost 0 bases and the J segment 6 bases; nucleotides outside the gene matches: 9. The CDR3 has 17 amino acids. The V gene's germline CDR1 is LNHNV and CDR2 YYDKDF (reference sequence). The DNA of the CDR3 is TGTGCCACCAGCAGAGATAAACAGGGGGCGCTTAGTCAGCCCCAGCATTTT. Translating it yields CATSRDKQGALSQPQHF.

This clonotype was seen many times. It may be a read error: a sequence one base away is much more abundant. V is TRBV3-1 and J is TRBJ1-4; D remains unclear. The germline V gene encodes CDR1 LGHDT and CDR2 YNNKEL (reference sequence). The V and J ends lost 4 bases and 8 bases respectively, with 14 bases between them. This CDR3 contains 14 residues. The CDR3 sequence: CASSPVGLGEKLFF. In DNA, the CDR3 is TGTGCCAGCAGCCCAGTCGGCCTTGGGGAAAAACTGTTTTTT.

Ten or more counts support this clonotype. This chain joins TRBV5-1 and TRBJ2-5, with 9 bases matching TRBD1. The CDR3 consists of 14 residues. Germline trimming cut 5 bases from V and 2 bases from J; bases unmatched to any gene: 4. Germline-derived CDR1 and CDR2 are SGHRS and YFSETQ. The CDR3: CASRDRGRQETQYF. CDR3 DNA sequence: TGCGCCAGCAGGGACAGGGGTCGGCAAGAGACCCAGTACTTC.